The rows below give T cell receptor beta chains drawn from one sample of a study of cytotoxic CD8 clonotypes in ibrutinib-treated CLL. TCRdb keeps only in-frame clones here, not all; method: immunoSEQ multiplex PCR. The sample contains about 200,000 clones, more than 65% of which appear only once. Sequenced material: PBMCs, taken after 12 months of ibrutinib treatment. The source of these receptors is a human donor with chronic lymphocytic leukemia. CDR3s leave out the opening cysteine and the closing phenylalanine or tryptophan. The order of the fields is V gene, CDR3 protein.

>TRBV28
ASGVLTPYEQY
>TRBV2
ASKTVNYGYT
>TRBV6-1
ASSVTSFSYEQY
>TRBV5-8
ASRSRQGGPQH
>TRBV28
ASTGQPVAYT
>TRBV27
ASSLAQGQVRI
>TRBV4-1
ASSQAFKDSSNQPQH
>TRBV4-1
ASSQVSGRVDEQY
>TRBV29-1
SVDAQKGPGELF
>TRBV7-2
ASSLRVSPDTQY
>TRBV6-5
ASRTTGTNYGYT
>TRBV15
ATSREQGDYGYT
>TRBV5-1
ASSPEGVGNTIY
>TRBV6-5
ATRGSRHEKLF
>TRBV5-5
ASSSLQGGRPEAF
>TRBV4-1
ASSQGQGPAYEQY
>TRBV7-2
ASSLGGSGRVETQY
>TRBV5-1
ASSPDRGRTAGVAETQY
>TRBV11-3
ASSFGPGQMNTEAF
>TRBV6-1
ASKSQGASYGYT
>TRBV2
ASGNRASPNSPLH
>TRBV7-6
ASSLVEGDTDTQY
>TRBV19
ASSNPGTAYGYT
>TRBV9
ASSPRRVAGGYNEQF
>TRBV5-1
ASRDNRGSLTGELF
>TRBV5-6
ASSSPGRGSQH
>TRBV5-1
ASSAIMAGDEAF
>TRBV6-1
ASSEAPGGLNSPLH
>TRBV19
ASSIREGPNEQY
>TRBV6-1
ASQERRETQY
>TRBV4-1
ASSQPKENTEAF
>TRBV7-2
ASSFPSVAGINEQF
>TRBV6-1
ASSLQGNGYGYT
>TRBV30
AWRQGGVGNQPQH
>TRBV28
ASSPTRSGFYGYT
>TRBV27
ASSFDRHPNYGYT